The 24 T cell receptor beta chains reported below all come from one sample, sequenced in a study of OX40 agonist ivuxolimab in advanced cancers. The assay was immunoSEQ multiplex PCR, and TCRdb's table has in-frame clones only and misses some. The sample contains approximately 25,000 clones, less than 90% of which appear only once. Sequenced material: CD4+ or CD8+ T cells sorted from blood, taken in a trial of the OX40 agonist ivuxolimab. Source of these receptors: an adult with an advanced solid tumor such as melanoma, head and neck, liver or kidney cancer.

This clone has a handful of counts. The J gene is TRBJ2-1, the V gene TRBV9; D is ambiguous. Germline V gives CDR1 SGDLS, CDR2 YYNGEE. The germline V and J ends were trimmed by 4 bases and 0 bases, with 14 bases remaining between them. The CDR3 totals 16 residues. The DNA of the CDR3 is TGTGCCAGCAGCCCCCTCGCGAGCGACTCCTACAATGAGCAGTTCTTC. Its protein is CASSPLASDSYNEQFF.

V and J are TRBV2 and TRBJ2-5; D is undetermined. V dropped 6 bases and J dropped 1 base, with 18 bases sitting between them. The CDR3 extends over 16 amino acids. Germline CDR1 reads SNHLY; CDR2 reads FYNNEI. CDR3 sequence: CASSPLDSTPQETQYF. CDR3 DNA sequence: TGTGCCAGCAGCCCCCTCGACTCGACCCCCCAAGAGACCCAGTACTTC.

V usage is TRBV27 and J usage is TRBJ2-7; tentative D call: TRBD2 (6 bases). CDR3 length: 13 residues. Germline assignment: CDR1 MNHEY and CDR2 SMNVEV (reference sequence). With 8 bases removed from V and 2 bases from J, the gap between germline ends came to 13 bases. In DNA, the CDR3 is TGTGCCAGCGGGACTCTCTCTGCCTACGAGCAGTACTTC. Protein sequence: CASGTLSAYEQYF.

The rearrangement uses TRBV6-1 and TRBJ1-5; the D is unclear. Looked up from germline, CDR1 is MNHNS and CDR2 is SASEGT. V dropped 5 bases and J dropped 3 bases, with 14 bases sitting between them. CDR3 length: 15 amino acids. CDR3 sequence reads: CASSPPSSYNQPQHF. For the CDR3, the DNA is TGTGCCAGCAGTCCCCCAAGCAGTTACAATCAGCCCCAGCATTTT.

This sequence joins TRBV27 and TRBJ1-2; maybe TRBD1 (5 bases). With 5 bases removed from V and 4 bases from J, the gap between germline ends came to 23 bases. The germline CDR1 and CDR2 sequences are MNHEY and SMNVEV (reference sequence). The length of the CDR3 is 17 residues. Here the CDR3 DNA reads TGTGCCAGCAGTCCTACCCTCGGACACTTTACGGCCTATGGCTACACCTTC. It specifies CASSPTLGHFTAYGYTF.

The chain joins TRBV5-1 to TRBJ2-1; 13 bases match TRBD2. The trim removed 0 bases at V and 4 bases at J, leaving 4 bases unmatched. Per germline, CDR1 SGHRS and CDR2 YFSETQ. This CDR3 is built from 17 residues. DNA of the CDR3: TGCGCCAGCAGCTTGGGCCAGACTAGCGGGGGGTACAATGAGCAGTTCTTC. Protein sequence: CASSLGQTSGGYNEQFF.

This clone appeared a single time. The gene calls are TRBV2 and TRBJ2-7, with a possible D match to TRBD1 (6 bases). The CDR3 contains 16 residues. Trimming shortened V by 6 bases and J by 4 bases, and 22 bases separated the two germline ends. In germline, CDR1 is SNHLY, CDR2 FYNNEI. Written as DNA, the CDR3 is TGTGCCAGCAGCCCTCTTACGAAGGAAGGGGGTTACGAGCAGTACTTC. Its translation is CASSPLTKEGGYEQYF.

The chain carries TRBV4-2 and TRBJ2-7; 11 nucleotides align to TRBD2. Germline V CDR1 and CDR2: LGHNA, YNFKEQ. CDR3 length: 15 residues. After removal of 3 bases from V and 5 bases from J, the junction contained 6 bases not matched to a gene. The CDR3 loop reads CASSQLLAGADEQYF. The DNA for the CDR3 is TGTGCCAGCAGCCAGCTACTAGCGGGAGCGGACGAGCAGTACTTC.

The CDR3: CASSSPVVRDSSSYEQYF. The CDR3 coding sequence is TGTGCCAGCAGTTCCCCGGTAGTAAGGGACTCCTCATCCTACGAGCAGTACTTC. V usage is TRBV28 and J usage is TRBJ2-7, with D perhaps matching TRBD2 (6 bases). The CDR3 length is 18 residues. The germline gives CDR1 MDHEN, CDR2 SYDVKM. The V gene lost 4 bases and the J gene lost 1 base, with 23 bases spanning the gap.

The rearrangement joins TRBV28 to TRBJ1-2; possible D gene TRBD1, 6 bases. There are 16 residues in the CDR3. Per the germline V gene, CDR1 is MDHEN and CDR2 is SYDVKM. Trimming took off 3 bases at V and 0 bases at J, with 14 bases between the two ends. CDR3 coding DNA: TGTGCCAGCAGTTTGGCGCGGGGGGCGCCTAACTATGGCTACACCTTC. This gives the protein CASSLARGAPNYGYTF.

This clone was counted once. DNA of the CDR3: TGTGCCAGCAGTGGGGGGGAGGGGGCGCTGTACGAGCAGTACTTC. This gives the protein CASSGGEGALYEQYF. The chain couples TRBV6-1 to TRBJ2-7; D may correspond to TRBD1 or TRBD2 (7 bases each). The V and J ends lost 4 bases and 4 bases respectively, with 17 bases between them. Germline-derived CDR1 and CDR2 are MNHNS and SASEGT. This CDR3 region has 15 residues.

V and J are TRBV5-1 and TRBJ2-6; 10 nucleotides align to TRBD1. CDR3 length: 17 residues. The ends lost 2 bases at V and 2 bases at J; junction bases unmatched: 4. Germline lookup yields CDR1 SGHRS and CDR2 YFSETQ. The CDR3 DNA is TGCGCCAGCAGCTTAACCGGGACAGGGGCTGGGGCCAACGTCCTGACTTTC. Its translation: CASSLTGTGAGANVLTF.

This clone was counted once. This chain joins TRBV27 and TRBJ2-3; D uncertain. Deletions cut 4 bases from V and 5 bases from J, with 4 bases between. The CDR3 runs 11 residues. Per the germline V gene, CDR1 is MNHEY and CDR2 is SMNVEV (reference sequence). The DNA of the CDR3 is TGTGCCAGCAGTTACTTAGATACGCAGTATTTT. Its protein product is CASSYLDTQYF.

The rearrangement links TRBV10-3 to TRBJ2-7, with 11 bases that match TRBD2. Germline lookup yields CDR1 ENHRY and CDR2 SYGVKD. The CDR3 contains 17 residues. Unmatched junction bases numbered 11, after V lost 0 bases and J lost 7 bases. The CDR3 loop reads CAISESERIAGGEEQYF. CDR3 sequence (DNA): TGTGCCATCAGTGAGTCGGAACGAATAGCGGGAGGGGAAGAGCAGTACTTC.

The chain employs TRBV2 and TRBJ1-1, with 9 nucleotides matching TRBD1. This CDR3 has 13 residues. V was clipped by 5 bases and J by 7 bases; unmatched bases: 5. Germline lookup yields CDR1 SNHLY and CDR2 FYNNEI. In DNA, the CDR3 is TGTGCCAGCAGTCCCGGGACAGGGATTGAAGCTTTCTTT. Protein sequence: CASSPGTGIEAFF. Filled out from reference TRBV2 and TRBJ1-1, the complete variable domain reads EPEVTQTPSHQVTQMGQEVILRCVPISNHLYFYWYRQILGQKVEFLVSFYNNEISEKSEIFDDQFSVERPDGSNFTLKIRSTKLEDSAMYFCASSPGTGIEAFFGQGTRLTVV.

This chain joins TRBV6-1 and TRBJ2-3; maybe TRBD2 (6 bases). The germline CDR1 and CDR2 sequences are MNHNS and SASEGT. The CDR3 is 15 residues long. V was cut by 8 bases and J by 1 base, with 16 bases left in between. The CDR3, as DNA: TGTGCCAGCTGGGGAAGGTGGGAGGGCACAGATACGCAGTATTTT. Amino acids: CASWGRWEGTDTQYF.

The rearrangement uses TRBV7-2 and TRBJ2-7; 8 bases match TRBD2. CDR1 and CDR2 (germline): SGHTA, FQGNSA. The trim removed 5 bases at V and 3 bases at J, leaving 6 bases unmatched. The CDR3 runs to 14 residues. In DNA form, the CDR3 reads TGTGCCAGCAGCCCGGGGGCGGGGGGCTACGAGCAGTACTTC. Amino acids: CASSPGAGGYEQYF.

This chain joins TRBV30 and TRBJ2-2, with TRBD1 identical over 9 bases. CDR3 length: 15 amino acids. V shed 1 base and J 6 bases; nucleotides not matched to a gene: 6. Germline V gives CDR1 GTSNPN, CDR2 SVGIG (reference sequence). The CDR3 DNA reads as TGTGCCTGGAGTGGGGACAGGGTGGTTCCCGGGGAGCTGTTTTTT. Amino acids: CAWSGDRVVPGELFF.

This chain links TRBV6-5 with TRBJ1-1; D perhaps matches TRBD1 (6 bases). The germline gives CDR1 MNHEY, CDR2 SVGAGI. CDR3 length equals 13 residues. The V and J ends lost 2 bases and 7 bases respectively, with 11 bases between them. In DNA, the CDR3 is TGTGCCAGCAGTTACGGGGGGGCGAGTGAAGCTTTCTTT. It specifies CASSYGGASEAFF.

The DNA for the CDR3 is TGTGCCAGCAGTTTGGGGACAGGGGATTTGAACGAGCAGTACTTC. Its translation is CASSLGTGDLNEQYF. The chain combines TRBV28 with TRBJ2-7; 10 positions match TRBD1. The germline gives CDR1 MDHEN, CDR2 SYDVKM. J gave up 5 bases and V 3 bases, and 7 bases lay outside the gene matches. CDR3 length: 15 residues.

This chain joins TRBV2 and TRBJ1-2; D is uncertain. Trimming cost V 6 bases and J 6 bases, with 14 bases left between them. The CDR3 runs to 13 residues. CDR1 and CDR2 from the germline V gene are SNHLY and FYNNEI. The CDR3 reads CASRAFSGDGYTF. CDR3 DNA: TGTGCCAGCAGGGCCTTTAGCGGCGATGGCTACACCTTC.

The rearrangement joins TRBV6-5 to TRBJ2-7; TRBD2 matches at 11 bases. The germline gives CDR1 MNHEY, CDR2 SVGAGI. V trimming: 6 bases; J trimming: 1 base; junction bases outside the gene matches: 5. This CDR3 is 15 amino acids long. The chain's CDR3 is CASSQLAGVSYEQYF. The DNA of the CDR3 is TGTGCCAGCAGCCAACTAGCGGGAGTATCCTACGAGCAGTACTTC.

The chain joins TRBV7-2 to TRBJ2-1, with D unresolved. Trimming pared 3 bases from V and 8 bases from J, leaving 5 bases between. The CDR3 sequence is 11 residues long. Germline CDR1 and CDR2: SGHTA and FQGNSA. CDR3 sequence reads: CASSFLDEQFF. The CDR3 region has the DNA TGTGCCAGCAGCTTCTTGGATGAGCAGTTCTTC. The full variable domain, its missing parts supplied by reference TRBV7-2 and TRBJ2-1, is GAGVSQSPSNKVTEKGKDVELRCDPISGHTALYWYRQSLGQGLEFLIYFQGNSAPDKSGLPSDRFSAERTGGSVSTLTIQRTQQEDSAVYLCASSFLDEQFFGPGTRLTVL.

This clone was found once. The rearrangement uses TRBV19 and TRBJ1-1; a possible D gene is TRBD1 (5 bases). The germline CDR1 and CDR2 sequences are LNHDA and SQIVND (reference sequence). V lost 5 bases, J lost 1 base, and 14 bases lay in between. The CDR3 contains 15 residues. The CDR3 DNA is TGTGCCAGTAGTTCCCTAGACGGGGCGAACACTGAAGCTTTCTTT. It codes for CASSSLDGANTEAFF.